The clone carrying this T cell receptor beta chain has a handful of counts. The target antigen is unknown. This sample was included in a study of blood T cells in healthy people across ages. Study-level findings and limits: Measured against age, TCR beta diversity per million T cells decreased in a roughly linear manner.

Primed by a sample-barcoded 5' primer and a J-beta primer mix, a second PCR proceeded for about 6 to 12 cycles. TCRdb analysed the 5' RACE reads with MiXCR anew, one entry per CDR3 protein. The sample lists about 570,000 distinct CDR3 sequences; 27% were seen once. The people who gave samples were healthy Caucasians from Russia, aged about 6 to 95. Sample: blood. The receptor comes from a woman in her 70s in good health.

The CDR3 here is CASSPLGAGDQETQYF. The CDR3 bases are TGTGCCAGCAGTCCCCTTGGAGCGGGGGATCAAGAGACCCAGTACTTC. The chain carries TRBV12-3 or TRBV12-4 and TRBJ2-5; 8 nucleotides match TRBD2. After removal of 5 bases from V and 2 bases from J, the junction contained 10 bases not matched to a gene. CDR3 size: 16 residues.